The entry below describes one TCR beta chain. Its antigen remains unknown. Germline is not matched at one junction end, which may reflect a read error. Semi-nested PCR with Nested Universal Primer A followed constant-region reverse priming of full-length variable regions. TCRdb re-derived calls from the 5' RACE reads in MiXCR, one entry per CDR3 protein. The sample holds some 8,700 distinct CDR3 sequences, under 35% seen once. This CDR3 spans 15 amino acids. Germline loops: CDR1 DFQATT, CDR2 SNEGSKA (reference sequence). CD25-based Treg depletion was applied to purified naive CD4+ T cells. General study results and limits: Larger-cohort validation covered only one TCR beta V-J rearrangement. Greatest tumor Treg TCR overlap was with tumor naive CD4+ cells.

The chain joins TRBV20-1 to TRBJ2-1; 8 nucleotides match TRBD2. This sequence was found in a female donor with breast cancer. The specimen was naive CD4+ T cells sorted from a lymph node. The subset was: naive CD4+ T cells, CD4+CD45RA+CD25-. CDR3 sequence reads: CSARAQLAVYNGQFF. The CDR3 DNA reads TGCAGTGCTAGAGCTCAACTAGCGGTCTACAATGGGCAGTTCTTC.